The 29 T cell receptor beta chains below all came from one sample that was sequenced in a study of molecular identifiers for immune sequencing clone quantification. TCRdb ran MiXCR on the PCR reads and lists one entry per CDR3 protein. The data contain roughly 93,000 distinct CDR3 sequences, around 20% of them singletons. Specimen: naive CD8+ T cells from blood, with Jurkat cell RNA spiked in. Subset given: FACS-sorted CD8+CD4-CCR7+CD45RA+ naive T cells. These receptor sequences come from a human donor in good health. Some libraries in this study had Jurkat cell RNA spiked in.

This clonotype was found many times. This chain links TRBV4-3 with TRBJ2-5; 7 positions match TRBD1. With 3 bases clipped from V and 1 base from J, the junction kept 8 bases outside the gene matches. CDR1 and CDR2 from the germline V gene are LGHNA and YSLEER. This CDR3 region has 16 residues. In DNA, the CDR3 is TGCGCCAGCAGCCATGCCGCAGGGGGTTTCCAAGAGACCCAGTACTTC. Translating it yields CASSHAAGGFQETQYF.

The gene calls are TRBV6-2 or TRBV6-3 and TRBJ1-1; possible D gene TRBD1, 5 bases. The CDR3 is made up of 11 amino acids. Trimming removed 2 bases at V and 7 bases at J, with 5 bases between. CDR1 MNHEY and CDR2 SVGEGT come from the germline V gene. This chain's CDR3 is CASSYGGEAFF. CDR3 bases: TGTGCCAGCAGTTACGGGGGTGAAGCTTTCTTT.

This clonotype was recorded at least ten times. This CDR3 reads CASSPSGGGPNEQFF. CDR3 in DNA: TGTGCCAGCAGTCCTAGCGGGGGAGGGCCCAATGAGCAGTTCTTC. V usage is TRBV27 and J usage is TRBJ2-1, with 10 bases aligning to TRBD2. The trim removed 5 bases at V and 6 bases at J, leaving 7 bases unmatched. The CDR3 loop spans 15 amino acids. Germline V gene lookup returns CDR1 MNHEY and CDR2 SMNVEV (reference sequence).

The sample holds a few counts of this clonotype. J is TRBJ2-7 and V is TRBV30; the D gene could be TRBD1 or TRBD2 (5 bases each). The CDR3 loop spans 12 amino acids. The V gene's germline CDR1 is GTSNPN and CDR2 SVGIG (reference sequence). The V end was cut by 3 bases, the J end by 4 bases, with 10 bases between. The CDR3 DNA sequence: TGTGCCTGGAGGGGGACCCATTACGAGCAGTACTTC. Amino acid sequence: CAWRGTHYEQYF.

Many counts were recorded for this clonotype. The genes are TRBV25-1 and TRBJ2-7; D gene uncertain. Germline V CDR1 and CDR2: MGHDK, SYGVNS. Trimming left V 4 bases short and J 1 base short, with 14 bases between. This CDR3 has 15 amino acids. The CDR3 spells CASSVRRFDSYEQYF. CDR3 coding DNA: TGTGCCAGCAGTGTTAGGCGGTTTGATTCCTACGAGCAGTACTTC.

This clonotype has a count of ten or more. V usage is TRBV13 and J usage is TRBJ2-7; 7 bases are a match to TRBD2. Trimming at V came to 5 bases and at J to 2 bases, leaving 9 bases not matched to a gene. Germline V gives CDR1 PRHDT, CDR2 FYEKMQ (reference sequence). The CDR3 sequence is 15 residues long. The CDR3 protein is CASSPGGSVAYEQYF. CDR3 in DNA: TGTGCCAGCAGCCCGGGGGGATCAGTTGCCTACGAGCAGTACTTC.

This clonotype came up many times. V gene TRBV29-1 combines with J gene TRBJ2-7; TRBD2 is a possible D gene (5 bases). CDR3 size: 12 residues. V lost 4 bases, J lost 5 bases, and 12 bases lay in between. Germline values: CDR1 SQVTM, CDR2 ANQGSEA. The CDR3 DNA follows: TGCAGCGTTGCGTCTGATAGCGACGAGCAGTACTTC. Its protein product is CSVASDSDEQYF.

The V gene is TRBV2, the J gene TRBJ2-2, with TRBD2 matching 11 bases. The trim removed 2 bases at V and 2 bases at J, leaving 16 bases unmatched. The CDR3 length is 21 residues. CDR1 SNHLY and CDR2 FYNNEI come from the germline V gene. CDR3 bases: TGTGCCAGCAGTGAACCGCTCTCAGCTAGCGGGGGGCCCACCAACACCGGGGAGCTGTTTTTT. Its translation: CASSEPLSASGGPTNTGELFF.

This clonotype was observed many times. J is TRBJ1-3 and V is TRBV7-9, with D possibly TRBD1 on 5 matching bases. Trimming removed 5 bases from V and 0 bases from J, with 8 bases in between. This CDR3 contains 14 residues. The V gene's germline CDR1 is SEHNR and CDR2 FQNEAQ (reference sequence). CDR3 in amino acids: CASSGTVSGNTIYF. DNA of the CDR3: TGTGCCAGCAGCGGGACGGTCTCTGGAAACACCATATATTTT.

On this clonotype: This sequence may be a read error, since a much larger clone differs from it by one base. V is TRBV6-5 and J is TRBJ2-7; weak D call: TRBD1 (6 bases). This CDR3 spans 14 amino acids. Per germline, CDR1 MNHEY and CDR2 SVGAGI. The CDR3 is CASSPRTEYYEQHF. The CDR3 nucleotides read TGTGCCAGCAGTCCACGGACAGAGTACTACGAGCAGCACTTC.

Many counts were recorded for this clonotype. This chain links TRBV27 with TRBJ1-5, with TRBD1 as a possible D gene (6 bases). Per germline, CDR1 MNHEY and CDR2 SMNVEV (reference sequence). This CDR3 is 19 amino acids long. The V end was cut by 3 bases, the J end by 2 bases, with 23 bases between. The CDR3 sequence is CASSFSGGGGRHGNQPQHF. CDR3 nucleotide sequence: TGTGCCAGCAGTTTTTCCGGTGGCGGGGGGCGCCACGGCAATCAGCCCCAGCATTTT.

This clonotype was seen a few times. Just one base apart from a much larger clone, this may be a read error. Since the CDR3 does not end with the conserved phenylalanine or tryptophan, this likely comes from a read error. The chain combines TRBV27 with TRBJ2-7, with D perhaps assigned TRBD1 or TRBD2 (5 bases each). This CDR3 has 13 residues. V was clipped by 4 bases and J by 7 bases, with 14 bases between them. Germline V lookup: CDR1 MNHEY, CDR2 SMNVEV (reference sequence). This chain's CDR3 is CASSWGLEREQYL. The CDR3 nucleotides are TGTGCCAGCAGTTGGGGGTTAGAGCGGGAGCAGTACCTC.

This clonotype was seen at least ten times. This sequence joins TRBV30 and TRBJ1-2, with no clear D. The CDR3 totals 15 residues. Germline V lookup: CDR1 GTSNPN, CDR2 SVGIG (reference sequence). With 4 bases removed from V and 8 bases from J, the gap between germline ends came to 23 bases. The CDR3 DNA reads TGTGCCTGGAATATTCTCTCGGGTCCCGCGGGGGGCTACACCTTC. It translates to CAWNILSGPAGGYTF. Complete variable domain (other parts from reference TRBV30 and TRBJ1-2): SQTIHQWPATLVQPVGSPLSLECTVEGTSNPNLYWYRQAAGRGLQLLFYSVGIGQISSEVPQNLSASRPQDRQFILSSKKLLLSDSGFYLCAWNILSGPAGGYTFGSGTRLTVV.

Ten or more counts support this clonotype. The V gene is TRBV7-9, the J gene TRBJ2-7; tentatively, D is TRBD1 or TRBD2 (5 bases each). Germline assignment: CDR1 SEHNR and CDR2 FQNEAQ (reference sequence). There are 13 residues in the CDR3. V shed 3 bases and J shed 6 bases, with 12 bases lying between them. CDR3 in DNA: TGTGCCAGCAGCTTCGTGGGGGATCGCGAGCAGTACTTC. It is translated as CASSFVGDREQYF.

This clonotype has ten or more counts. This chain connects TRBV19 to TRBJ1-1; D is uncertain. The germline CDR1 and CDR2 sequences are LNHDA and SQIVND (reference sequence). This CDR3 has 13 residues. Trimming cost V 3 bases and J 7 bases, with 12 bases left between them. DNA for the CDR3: TGTGCCAGTAGTATCGGACTTTTTAGTGAAGCTTTCTTT. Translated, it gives CASSIGLFSEAFF.

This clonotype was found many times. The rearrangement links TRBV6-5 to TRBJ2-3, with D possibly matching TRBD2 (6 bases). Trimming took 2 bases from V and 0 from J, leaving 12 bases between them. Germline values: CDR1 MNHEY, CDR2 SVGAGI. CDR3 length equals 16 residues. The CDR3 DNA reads TGTGCCAGCAGTTACCTTGTAGCGGCCAGCACAGATACGCAGTATTTT. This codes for CASSYLVAASTDTQYF.

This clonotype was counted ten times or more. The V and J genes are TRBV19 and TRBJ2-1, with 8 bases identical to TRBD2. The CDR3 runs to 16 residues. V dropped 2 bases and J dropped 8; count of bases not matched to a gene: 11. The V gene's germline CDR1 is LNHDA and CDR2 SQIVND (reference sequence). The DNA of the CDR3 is TGTGCCAGTAGTATACTAGCGGGTAGGGAAGGTTATGAGCAGTTCTTC. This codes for CASSILAGREGYEQFF.

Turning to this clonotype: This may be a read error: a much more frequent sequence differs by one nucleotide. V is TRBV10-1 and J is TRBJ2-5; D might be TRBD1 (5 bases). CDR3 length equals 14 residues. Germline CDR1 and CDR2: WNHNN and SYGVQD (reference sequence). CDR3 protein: CAGSELSRAETQYF. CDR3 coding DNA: TGCGCCGGCAGTGAGTTAAGCAGGGCGGAGACCCAGTACTTC.

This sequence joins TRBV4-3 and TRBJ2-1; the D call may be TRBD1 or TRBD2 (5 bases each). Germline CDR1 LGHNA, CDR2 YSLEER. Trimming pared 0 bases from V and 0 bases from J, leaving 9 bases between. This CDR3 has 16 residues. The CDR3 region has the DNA TGCGCCAGCAGCCAAGATGGGGGTGGCTCCTACAATGAGCAGTTCTTC. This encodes CASSQDGGGSYNEQFF.

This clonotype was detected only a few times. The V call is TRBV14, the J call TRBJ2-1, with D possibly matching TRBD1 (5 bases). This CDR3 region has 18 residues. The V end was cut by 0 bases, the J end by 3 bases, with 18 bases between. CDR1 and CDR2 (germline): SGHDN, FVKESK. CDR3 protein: CASSQDSRQGFIYNEQFF. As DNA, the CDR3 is TGTGCCAGCAGCCAAGATAGTCGGCAGGGCTTTATCTACAATGAGCAGTTCTTC.

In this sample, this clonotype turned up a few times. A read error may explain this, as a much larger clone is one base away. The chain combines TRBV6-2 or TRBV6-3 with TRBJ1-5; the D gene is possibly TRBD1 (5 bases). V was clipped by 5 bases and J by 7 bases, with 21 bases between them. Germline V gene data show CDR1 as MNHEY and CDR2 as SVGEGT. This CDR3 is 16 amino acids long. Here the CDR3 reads CASSPGQGVKIQPQHF. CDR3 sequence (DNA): TGTGCCAGCAGTCCTGGGCAGGGCGTCAAAATACAGCCCCAGCATTTT.

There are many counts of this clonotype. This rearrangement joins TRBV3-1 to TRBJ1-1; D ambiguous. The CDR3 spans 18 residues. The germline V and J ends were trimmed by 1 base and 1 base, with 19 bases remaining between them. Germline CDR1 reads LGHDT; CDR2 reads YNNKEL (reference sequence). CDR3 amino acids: CASSQALQIDRQNTEAFF. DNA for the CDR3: TGTGCCAGCAGCCAAGCCCTTCAAATCGACCGACAGAACACTGAAGCTTTCTTT.

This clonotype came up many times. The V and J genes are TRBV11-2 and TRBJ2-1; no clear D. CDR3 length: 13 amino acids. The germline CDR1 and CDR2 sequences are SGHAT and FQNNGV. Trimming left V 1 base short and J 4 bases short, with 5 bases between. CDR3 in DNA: TGTGCCAGCAGCTTAGGATTTTACAATGAGCAGTTCTTC. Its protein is CASSLGFYNEQFF.

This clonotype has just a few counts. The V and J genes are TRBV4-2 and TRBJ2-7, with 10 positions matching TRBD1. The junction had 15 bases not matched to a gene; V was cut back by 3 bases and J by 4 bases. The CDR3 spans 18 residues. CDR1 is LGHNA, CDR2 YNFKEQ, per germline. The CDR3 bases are TGTGCCAGCAGCCAGGGGGACAGGGGTTATTCTTTCGTTTACGAGCAGTACTTC. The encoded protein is CASSQGDRGYSFVYEQYF.

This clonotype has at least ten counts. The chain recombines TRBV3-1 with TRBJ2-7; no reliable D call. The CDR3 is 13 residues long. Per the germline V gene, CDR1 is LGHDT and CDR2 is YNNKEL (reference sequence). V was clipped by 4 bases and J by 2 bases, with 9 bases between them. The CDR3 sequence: CASSRGPPYEQYF. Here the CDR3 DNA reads TGTGCCAGCAGCCGCGGCCCCCCCTACGAGCAGTACTTC.

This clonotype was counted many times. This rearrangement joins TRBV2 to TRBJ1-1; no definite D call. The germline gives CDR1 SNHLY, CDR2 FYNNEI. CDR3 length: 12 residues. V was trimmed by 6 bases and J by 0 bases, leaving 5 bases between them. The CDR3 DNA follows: TGTGCCAGCAGCCCGATGAACACTGAAGCTTTCTTT. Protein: CASSPMNTEAFF.

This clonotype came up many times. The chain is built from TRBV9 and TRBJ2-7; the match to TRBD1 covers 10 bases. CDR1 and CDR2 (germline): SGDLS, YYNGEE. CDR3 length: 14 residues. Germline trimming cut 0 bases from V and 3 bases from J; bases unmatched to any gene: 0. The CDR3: CASSVGDRGYEQYF. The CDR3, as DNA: TGTGCCAGCAGCGTAGGGGACAGGGGCTACGAGCAGTACTTC.

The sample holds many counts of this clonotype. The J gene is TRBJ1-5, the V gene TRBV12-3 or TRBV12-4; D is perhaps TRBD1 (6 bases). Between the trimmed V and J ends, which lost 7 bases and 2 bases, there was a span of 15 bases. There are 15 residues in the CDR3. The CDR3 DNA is TGTGCCAGCAAACCCCAGGGGTTCGGCAATCAGCCCCAGCATTTT. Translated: CASKPQGFGNQPQHF.

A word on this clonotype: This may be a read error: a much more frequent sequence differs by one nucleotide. The CDR3 loop is CASSSPVLGQETQCF. CDR3 bases: TGTGCCAGCAGCTCCCCAGTCCTTGGCCAAGAGACCCAGTGCTTC. The rearrangement joins TRBV11-2 to TRBJ2-5; no firm D call. This CDR3 spans 15 amino acids. Germline assignment: CDR1 SGHAT and CDR2 FQNNGV.